What follows are 10 T cell receptor beta chains derived from one specimen sequenced in a study of shared T cell receptors in the human thymus. Generated by immunoSEQ multiplex PCR, the TCRdb table keeps only in-frame clones and is missing some. The sample contains about 610,000 clones, 70% to 90% of which appear only once. Another study also made use of these data, one on human thymus T cells.

Sequencing used thymocytes. The receptors stem from a boy under two years old with a congenital heart defect.

The rearrangement joins TRBV19 to TRBJ2-3, with 7 bases matching TRBD2. Germline CDR1 reads LNHDA; CDR2 reads SQIVND (reference sequence). V lost 3 bases to trimming and J lost 4 bases; unmatched junction nucleotides: 13. The CDR3 sequence is 17 residues long. The chain's CDR3 is CASSIGRWILAADTQYF. CDR3 bases: TGTGCCAGTAGTATTGGGAGATGGATTCTAGCGGCAGATACGCAGTATTTT.

In DNA form, the CDR3 reads TGTGCCAGCAGCACGGACAGGGAATATTACGAGCAGTACTTC. This codes for CASSTDREYYEQYF. The chain recombines TRBV28 with TRBJ2-5, with TRBD1 identical over 8 bases. Gene TRBJ2-7 matches the end of the DNA better, so the J call may be wrong. Germline values: CDR1 MDHEN, CDR2 SYDVKM. This CDR3 is built from 14 residues.

This chain joins TRBV10-3 and TRBJ2-2, with 7 bases fitting TRBD2. Germline V gives CDR1 ENHRY, CDR2 SYGVKD. J lost 7 bases, V lost 8 bases, and 10 bases had no gene match. The CDR3 consists of 14 residues. The CDR3 loop reads CAIRLAGEHGELFF. The CDR3 region has the DNA TGTGCCATCCGACTAGCAGGTGAACACGGGGAGCTGTTTTTT.

V is TRBV4-1 and J is TRBJ2-1, with TRBD2 identical over 12 bases. CDR1 and CDR2 (germline): MGHRA, YSYEKL. This CDR3 is built from 16 residues. V shed 2 bases and J 9 bases; nucleotides not matched to a gene: 8. The CDR3 protein is CASSQPLAGGSSEQFF. CDR3 in DNA: TGCGCCAGCAGCCAACCACTAGCGGGAGGATCGAGTGAGCAGTTCTTC.

The CDR3 here is CASSLRRDRPSYEQYF. CDR3 sequence (DNA): TGCGCCAGCAGCCTACGCCGGGACAGGCCCTCCTACGAGCAGTACTTC. The chain is built from TRBV5-1 and TRBJ2-7, with 8 bases matching TRBD1. The germline gives CDR1 SGHRS, CDR2 YFSETQ. The CDR3 runs 16 residues. V was pared by 4 bases and J by 0 bases, with 9 bases of the junction left unmatched.

This clone has more than one count but fewer than ten. The chain joins TRBV27 to TRBJ1-1, with 8 bases fitting TRBD1. The ends lost 5 bases at V and 4 bases at J; junction bases unmatched: 9. In germline, CDR1 is MNHEY, CDR2 SMNVEV (reference sequence). The CDR3 covers 15 residues. CDR3 amino acids: CASSMTGELGTEAFF. DNA of the CDR3: TGTGCCAGCAGTATGACAGGGGAGTTAGGCACTGAAGCTTTCTTT.

This clone was seen just once. The gene calls are TRBV5-1 and TRBJ1-4; TRBD1 agrees at 9 bases. Germline V gene sequence: CDR1 SGHRS, CDR2 YFSETQ. The CDR3 is made up of 18 amino acids. V dropped 0 bases and J dropped 0; count of bases not matched to a gene: 6. In nucleotides, the CDR3 is TGCGCCAGCAGCTTGGAACCGGGACAGGGTGCAACTAATGAAAAACTGTTTTTT. This encodes CASSLEPGQGATNEKLFF.

This clone has just one count. The genes are TRBV29-1 and TRBJ2-1, with 8 bases that match TRBD2. Looked up from germline, CDR1 is SQVTM and CDR2 is ANQGSEA. Trimming removed 4 bases from V and 2 bases from J; junction bases left unmatched: 7. CDR3 length: 15 amino acids. The CDR3 bases are TGCAGCGTTGCGAATCGCGGGAGGCCCTACAATGAGCAGTTCTTC. As protein: CSVANRGRPYNEQFF.

The CDR3 here is CASSSQRAPSYNEQFF. CDR3 bases: TGTGCCAGCAGTTCCCAGCGTGCTCCTTCCTACAATGAGCAGTTCTTC. J is TRBJ2-1 and V is TRBV9; D is unresolved. The CDR3 spans 16 residues. Germline V gene data show CDR1 as SGDLS and CDR2 as YYNGEE. V dropped 5 bases and J dropped 1 base, with 16 bases sitting between them.

The V and J genes are TRBV11-3 and TRBJ2-7, with D tentatively TRBD2 (6 bases). Germline V gene sequence: CDR1 SGHNT, CDR2 YENEEA. The CDR3 has 15 amino acids. V dropped 5 bases and J dropped 2 bases, with 16 bases sitting between them. The CDR3 reads CASSPRDSNTYEQYF. The CDR3 region has the DNA TGTGCCAGCAGCCCACGGGACTCCAACACCTACGAGCAGTACTTC.